The 14 T cell receptor beta chains below come from one sample, sequenced in a study of Ad26.COV2.S vaccination and SARS-CoV-2 variants. TCRdb's table, derived via immunoSEQ multiplex PCR, lists solely in-frame clones and lacks some. This sample has about 420,000 clones, with approximately 90% found just once. Treatment indicated: some 20 received Ad26.COV2.S at low or high dose, single or two shots; five or six received placebo; per-sample allocation not given. Material that was analyzed had been drawn on day 63 after the first vaccine or placebo injection. Sequenced material: peripheral blood, taken in a trial of Ad26.COV2.S vaccine versus placebo. The receptors originated from a person between 18 and 60 years old who received the Ad26.COV2.S COVID-19 vaccine or a placebo.

The DNA of the CDR3 is TGTGCCAGCAGCGTAGGATCCTCTAATGAAAAACTGTTTTTT. Its translation is CASSVGSSNEKLFF. J is TRBJ1-4 and V is TRBV9; no definite D call. Germline CDR1 reads SGDLS; CDR2 reads YYNGEE. CDR3 length equals 14 residues. V dropped 0 bases and J dropped 3 bases, with 6 bases sitting between them.

This clone has only one observation. This chain uses TRBV9 with TRBJ2-7, with 8 bases that match TRBD1. The CDR3 totals 17 residues. J was trimmed by 2 bases and V by 0 bases; bases with no gene match: 10. Per germline, CDR1 SGDLS and CDR2 YYNGEE. The CDR3 region has the DNA TGTGCCAGCAGCGTAGTGGTAAGGGGACAGGTCGCCTACGAGCAGTACTTC. This gives the protein CASSVVVRGQVAYEQYF. Full variable domain (rest looked up from reference TRBV9 and TRBJ2-7): DSGVTQTPKHLITATGQRVTLRCSPRSGDLSVYWYQQSLDQGLQFLIQYYNGEERAKGNILERFSAQQFPDLHSELNLSSLELGDSALYFCASSVVVRGQVAYEQYFGPGTRLTVT.

The chain carries TRBV6-5 and TRBJ1-3, with TRBD1 as a possible D gene (6 bases). The germline V gene encodes CDR1 MNHEY and CDR2 SVGAGI. Trimming removed 6 bases at V and 2 bases at J, with 14 bases between. The CDR3 has 15 residues. Written as DNA, the CDR3 is TGTGCCAGCAGCCCAAAGGGGGTTACTGGAAACACCATATATTTT. Translated: CASSPKGVTGNTIYF.

This clone was detected once. V usage is TRBV2 and J usage is TRBJ2-7; tentatively, D is TRBD1 (5 bases). This CDR3 has 14 amino acids. The V gene's germline CDR1 is SNHLY and CDR2 FYNNEI. V shed 10 bases and J shed 2 bases, with 18 bases lying between them. For the CDR3, the DNA is TGTGCCACGCGATCCAGGGCACACCCCTACGAGCAGTACTTC. Amino acid sequence: CATRSRAHPYEQYF. Supplemented by reference TRBV2 and TRBJ2-7, the full variable domain reads EPEVTQTPSHQVTQMGQEVILRCVPISNHLYFYWYRQILGQKVEFLVSFYNNEISEKSEIFDDQFSVERPDGSNFTLKIRSTKLEDSAMYFCATRSRAHPYEQYFGPGTRLTVT.

The CDR3 protein is CASSLVQMNTEAFF. CDR3 in DNA: TGTGCCAGCAGCTTGGTACAGATGAACACTGAAGCTTTCTTT. The V and J genes are TRBV5-5 and TRBJ1-1; D remains unclear. Deletions cut 0 bases from V and 0 bases from J, with 6 bases between. Germline-derived CDR1 and CDR2 are SGHKS and YYEKEE (reference sequence). The CDR3 runs 14 residues.

The CDR3 spells CASSEGDYGYTF. The CDR3 coding sequence is TGTGCCAGTAGTGAGGGCGATTATGGCTACACCTTC. V gene TRBV19 combines with J gene TRBJ1-2; D uncertain. The germline gives CDR1 LNHDA, CDR2 SQIVND (reference sequence). The CDR3 runs to 12 residues. V was trimmed by 5 bases and J by 5 bases, leaving 9 bases between them.

This chain connects TRBV7-2 to TRBJ2-3; TRBD2 matches at 10 bases. CDR3 length equals 19 residues. Per germline, CDR1 SGHTA and CDR2 FQGNSA. The V and J ends lost 2 bases and 3 bases, in that order; junction bases with no gene match: 14. In DNA, the CDR3 is TGTGCCAGCAGCTTATCGGGACTAGCGAGAAGTTTTAATACAGATACGCAGTATTTT. This encodes CASSLSGLARSFNTDTQYF.

V is TRBV5-1 and J is TRBJ2-2; weak D call: TRBD1 (6 bases). Germline CDR1 SGHRS, CDR2 YFSETQ. The CDR3 loop spans 16 amino acids. With 2 bases removed from V and 7 bases from J, the gap between germline ends came to 18 bases. This chain's CDR3 is CASSFSLQGKVGELFF. CDR3 nucleotides: TGCGCCAGCAGCTTTAGTTTACAGGGCAAGGTCGGGGAGCTGTTTTTT.

The chain links TRBV27 to TRBJ2-7; D perhaps matches TRBD1 (6 bases). The CDR3 totals 20 residues. The ends were cut back, 1 base at V and 1 base at J, with 26 bases in the middle. Germline CDR1 reads MNHEY; CDR2 reads SMNVEV (reference sequence). The CDR3 region has the DNA TGTGCCAGCAGTTTATACCCTCACTCAGGGACAATGCTGGGTTCCTACGAGCAGTACTTC. It specifies CASSLYPHSGTMLGSYEQYF.

The CDR3 DNA reads TGCAGCGTTGTGCACAGGATGTCTAGCACAGATACGCAGTATTTT. Residues: CSVVHRMSSTDTQYF. The V and J genes are TRBV29-1 and TRBJ2-3, with D possibly being TRBD1 (5 bases). The germline CDR1 and CDR2 sequences are SQVTM and ANQGSEA. The V gene lost 4 bases and the J gene lost 0 bases, with 14 bases spanning the gap. This CDR3 is 15 amino acids long.

The chain couples TRBV27 to TRBJ2-7; D possibly corresponds to TRBD1 (5 bases). The V and J ends lost 5 bases and 3 bases respectively, with 17 bases between them. Germline values: CDR1 MNHEY, CDR2 SMNVEV (reference sequence). CDR3 length: 15 residues. The CDR3: CASSLLGQGSYEQYF. DNA for the CDR3: TGTGCCAGCAGTCTACTCGGTCAGGGAAGCTACGAGCAGTACTTC.

This chain links TRBV7-9 with TRBJ2-1; TRBD2 aligns across 8 bases. Germline values: CDR1 SEHNR, CDR2 FQNEAQ (reference sequence). V shed 6 bases and J 7 bases; nucleotides not matched to a gene: 11. The CDR3 loop spans 15 amino acids. In DNA, the CDR3 is TGTGCCAGCAGAGCTCGGGGGGGCCCCCCAAATGAGCAGTTCTTC. It translates to CASRARGGPPNEQFF.

A note on this clone: This sample also contains other DNA sequences that code for the same CDR3. The chain is built from TRBV13 and TRBJ2-7, with a possible D match to TRBD2 (5 bases). CDR3 length equals 13 residues. Germline values: CDR1 PRHDT, CDR2 FYEKMQ (reference sequence). Trimming pared 5 bases from V and 4 bases from J, leaving 12 bases between. The CDR3 region is CASSPGRGYEQYF. The CDR3 DNA is TGTGCCAGCAGCCCCGGCCGCGGGTACGAGCAGTACTTC.

The CDR3 loop reads CASSFDRAPKHEQYF. CDR3 coding DNA: TGCGCCAGCAGCTTCGACAGGGCACCGAAGCACGAGCAGTACTTC. The chain employs TRBV5-1 and TRBJ2-7; 7 nucleotides agree with TRBD1. The J segment lost 5 bases and the V segment lost 2 bases, leaving 10 bases of the junction unmatched. This CDR3 comprises 15 residues. Germline V CDR1 and CDR2: SGHRS, YFSETQ.